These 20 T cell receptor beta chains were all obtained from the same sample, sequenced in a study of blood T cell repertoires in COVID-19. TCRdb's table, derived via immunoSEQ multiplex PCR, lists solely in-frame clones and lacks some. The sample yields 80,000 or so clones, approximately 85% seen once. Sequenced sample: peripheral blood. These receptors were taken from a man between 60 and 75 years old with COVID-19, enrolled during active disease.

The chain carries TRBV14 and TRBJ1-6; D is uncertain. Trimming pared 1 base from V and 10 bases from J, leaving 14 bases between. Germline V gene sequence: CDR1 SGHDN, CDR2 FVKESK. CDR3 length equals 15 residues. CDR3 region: CASSQVRGDRSPLHF. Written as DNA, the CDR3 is TGTGCCAGCAGCCAAGTACGCGGGGATCGGTCACCCCTCCACTTT.

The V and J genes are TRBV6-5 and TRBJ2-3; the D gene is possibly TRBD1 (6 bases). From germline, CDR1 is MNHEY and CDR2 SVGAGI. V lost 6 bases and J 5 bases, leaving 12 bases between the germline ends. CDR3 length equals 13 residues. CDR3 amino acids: CASRDTGLDTQYF. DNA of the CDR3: TGTGCCAGCAGGGACACAGGGCTAGATACGCAGTATTTT.

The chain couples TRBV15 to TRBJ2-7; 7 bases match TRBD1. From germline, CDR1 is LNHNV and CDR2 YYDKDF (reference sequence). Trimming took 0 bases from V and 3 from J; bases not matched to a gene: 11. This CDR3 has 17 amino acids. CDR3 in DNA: TGTGCCACCAGCAGAGATAGAATTGACAGGGAATACTACGAGCAGTACTTC. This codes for CATSRDRIDREYYEQYF.

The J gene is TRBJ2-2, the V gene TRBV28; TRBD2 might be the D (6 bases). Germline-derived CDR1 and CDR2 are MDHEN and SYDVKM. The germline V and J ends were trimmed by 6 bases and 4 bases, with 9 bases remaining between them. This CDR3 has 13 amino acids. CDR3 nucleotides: TGTGCCAGCAGGACGGGAGTCACCGGGGAGCTGTTTTTT. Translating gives CASRTGVTGELFF.

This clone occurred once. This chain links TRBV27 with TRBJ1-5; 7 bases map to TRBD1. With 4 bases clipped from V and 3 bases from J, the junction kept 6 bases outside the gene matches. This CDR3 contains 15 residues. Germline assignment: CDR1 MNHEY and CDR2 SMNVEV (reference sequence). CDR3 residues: CASSSNDRVNQPQHF. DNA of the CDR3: TGTGCCAGCAGTTCCAATGACAGGGTCAATCAGCCCCAGCATTTT.

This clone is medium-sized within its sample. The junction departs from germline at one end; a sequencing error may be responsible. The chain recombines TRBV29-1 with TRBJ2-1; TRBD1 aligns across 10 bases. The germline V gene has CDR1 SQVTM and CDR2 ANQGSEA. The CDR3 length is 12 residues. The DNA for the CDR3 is TGCAGCGTTATCGGAGAGACAGGGGGCTGGATCTTC. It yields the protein CSVIGETGGWIF.

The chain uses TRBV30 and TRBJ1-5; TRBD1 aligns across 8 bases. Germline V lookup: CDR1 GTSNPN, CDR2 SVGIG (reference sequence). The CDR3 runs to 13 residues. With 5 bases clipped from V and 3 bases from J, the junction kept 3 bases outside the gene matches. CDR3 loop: CAWGQGLNQPQHF. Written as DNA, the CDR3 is TGTGCCTGGGGACAGGGCCTCAATCAGCCCCAGCATTTT.

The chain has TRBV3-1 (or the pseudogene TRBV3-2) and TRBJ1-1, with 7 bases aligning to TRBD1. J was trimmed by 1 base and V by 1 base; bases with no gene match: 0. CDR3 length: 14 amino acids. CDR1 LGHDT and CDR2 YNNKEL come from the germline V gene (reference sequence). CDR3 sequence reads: CASSQGQGNTEAFF. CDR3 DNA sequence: TGTGCCAGCAGCCAAGGACAGGGGAACACTGAAGCTTTCTTT.

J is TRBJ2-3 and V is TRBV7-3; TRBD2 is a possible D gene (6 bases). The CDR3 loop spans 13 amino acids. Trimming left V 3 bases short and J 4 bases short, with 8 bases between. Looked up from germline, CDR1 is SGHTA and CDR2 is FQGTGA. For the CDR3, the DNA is TGTGCCAGCAGCTTCGCTAGCGCAGATACGCAGTATTTT. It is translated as CASSFASADTQYF.

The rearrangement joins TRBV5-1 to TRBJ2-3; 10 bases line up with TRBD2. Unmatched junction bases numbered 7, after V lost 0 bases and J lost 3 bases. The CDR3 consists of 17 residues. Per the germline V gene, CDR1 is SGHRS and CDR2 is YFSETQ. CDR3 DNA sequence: TGCGCCAGCAGCTTGGTGGCTAGCGGGGGCGGGACAGATACGCAGTATTTT. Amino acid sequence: CASSLVASGGGTDTQYF.

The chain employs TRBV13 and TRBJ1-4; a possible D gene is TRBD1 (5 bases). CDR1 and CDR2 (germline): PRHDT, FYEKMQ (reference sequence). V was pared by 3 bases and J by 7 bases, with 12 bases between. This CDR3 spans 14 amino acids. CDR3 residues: CASSFGGRGEKLFF. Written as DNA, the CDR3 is TGTGCCAGCAGCTTCGGCGGGAGGGGTGAAAAACTGTTTTTT.

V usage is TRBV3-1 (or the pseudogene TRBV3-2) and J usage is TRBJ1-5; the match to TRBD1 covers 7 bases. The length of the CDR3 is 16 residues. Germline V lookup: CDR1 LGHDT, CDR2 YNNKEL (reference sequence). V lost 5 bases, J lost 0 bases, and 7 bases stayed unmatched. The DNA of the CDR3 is TGTGCCAGCAGCACAGGGACAGCATCTAGCAATCAGCCCCAGCATTTT. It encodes CASSTGTASSNQPQHF.

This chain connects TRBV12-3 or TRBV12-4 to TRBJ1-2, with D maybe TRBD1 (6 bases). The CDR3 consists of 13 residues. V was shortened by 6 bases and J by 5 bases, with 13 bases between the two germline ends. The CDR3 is CASREDSPYGYTF. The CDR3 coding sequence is TGTGCCAGCAGGGAGGACAGCCCGTATGGCTACACCTTC.

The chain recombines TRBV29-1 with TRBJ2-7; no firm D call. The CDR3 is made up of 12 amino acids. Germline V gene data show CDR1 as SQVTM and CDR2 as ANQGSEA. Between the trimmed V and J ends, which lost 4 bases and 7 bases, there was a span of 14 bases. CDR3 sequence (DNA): TGCAGCGTTGCAAGTAGAGGTAGGGAGCAGTACTTC. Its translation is CSVASRGREQYF.

This CDR3 is CASMVQGYGYTF. CDR3 DNA: TGTGCCAGCATGGTGCAGGGGTATGGCTACACCTTC. The gene calls are TRBV2 and TRBJ1-2, with D possibly matching TRBD1 (6 bases). Trimming left V 7 bases short and J 5 bases short, with 11 bases between. Germline V gene data show CDR1 as SNHLY and CDR2 as FYNNEI. The CDR3 runs to 12 residues.

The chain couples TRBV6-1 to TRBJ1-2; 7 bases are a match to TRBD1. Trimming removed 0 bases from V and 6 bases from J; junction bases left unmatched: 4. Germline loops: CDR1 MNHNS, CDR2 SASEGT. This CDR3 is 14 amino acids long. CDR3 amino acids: CASSEARTGNGYTF. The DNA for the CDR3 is TGTGCCAGCAGTGAAGCTCGGACAGGCAATGGCTACACCTTC.

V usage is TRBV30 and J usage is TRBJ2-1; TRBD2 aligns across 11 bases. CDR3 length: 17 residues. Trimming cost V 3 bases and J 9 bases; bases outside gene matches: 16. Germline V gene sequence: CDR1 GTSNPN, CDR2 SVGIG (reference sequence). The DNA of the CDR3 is TGTGCCTGGAGCCGAAGCGGAACTAGCGGGAGTTGGGGTGAGCAGTTCTTC. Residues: CAWSRSGTSGSWGEQFF.

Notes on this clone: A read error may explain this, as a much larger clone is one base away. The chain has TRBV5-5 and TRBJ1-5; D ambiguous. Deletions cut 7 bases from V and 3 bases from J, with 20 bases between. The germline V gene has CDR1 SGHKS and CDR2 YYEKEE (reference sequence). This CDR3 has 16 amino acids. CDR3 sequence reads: CASRSRGESNNQPQHF. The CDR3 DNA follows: TGTGCCAGCCGCTCGCGGGGAGAGTCCAACAATCAGCCCCAGCATTTT.

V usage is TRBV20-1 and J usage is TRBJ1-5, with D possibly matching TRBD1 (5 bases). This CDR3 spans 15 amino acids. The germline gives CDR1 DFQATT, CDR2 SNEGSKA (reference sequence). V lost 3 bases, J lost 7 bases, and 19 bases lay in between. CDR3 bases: TGCAGTGCTAGTGACACCAGGGTTTCGGAGCAGCCCCAGCATTTT. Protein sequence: CSASDTRVSEQPQHF.

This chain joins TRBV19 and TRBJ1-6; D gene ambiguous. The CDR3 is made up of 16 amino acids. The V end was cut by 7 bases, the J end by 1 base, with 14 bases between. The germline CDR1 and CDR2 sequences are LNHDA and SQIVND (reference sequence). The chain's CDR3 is CASTAGGRSYNSPLHF. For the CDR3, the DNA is TGTGCCAGTACGGCCGGAGGACGGTCCTATAATTCACCCCTCCACTTT.